This T cell receptor beta chain was profiled in a study of T-cell memory formation after mild COVID-19. Study-level background: TCR clusters mostly belonged to single donors.

TCRdb reanalysed the 5' RACE reads using MiXCR and keeps one entry per CDR3 protein. The profile shows over 450,000 distinct CDR3 sequences, 20% of them singletons. CDR1 LNHNV and CDR2 YYDKDF come from the germline V gene (reference sequence). The CDR3 totals 14 residues. With 5 bases removed from V and 10 bases from J, the gap between germline ends came to 20 bases. This chain uses TRBV15 with TRBJ1-2; maybe TRBD1 (5 bases). Sample: PBMCs or a T cell subset sorted from them (not recorded which). This sequence originates from an adult woman who had mild COVID-19 (a few samples of this study predate the infection). Cell type and time point are not known. The chain's CDR3 is CATSSRGTLNLYTF. CDR3 bases: TGTGCCACCAGCTCCCGAGGGACTCTCAACCTCTACACCTTC.